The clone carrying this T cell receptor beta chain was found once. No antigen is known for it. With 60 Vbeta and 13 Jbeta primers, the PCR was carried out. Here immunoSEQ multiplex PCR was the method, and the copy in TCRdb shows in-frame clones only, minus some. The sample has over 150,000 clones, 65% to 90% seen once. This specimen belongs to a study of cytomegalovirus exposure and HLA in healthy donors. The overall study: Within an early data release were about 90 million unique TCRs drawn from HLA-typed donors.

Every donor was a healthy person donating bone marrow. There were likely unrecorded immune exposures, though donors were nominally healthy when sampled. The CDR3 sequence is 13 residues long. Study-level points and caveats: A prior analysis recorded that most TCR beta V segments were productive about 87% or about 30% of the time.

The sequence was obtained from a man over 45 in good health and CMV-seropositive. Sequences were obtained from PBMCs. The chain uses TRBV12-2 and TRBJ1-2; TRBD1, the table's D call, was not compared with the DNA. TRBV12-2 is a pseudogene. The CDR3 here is CASRTHLYYGYTF. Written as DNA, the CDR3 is TGTGCAAGTCGCACACACCTCTACTATGGCTACACCTTC.